This entry concerns a single T cell receptor (beta chain). This entry belongs to a study of blood T cell repertoires in COVID-19. Across the whole study: Italy, Spain and the United States were the sources of the convalescent and acute COVID-19 samples. The cDNA or gDNA used as material had been derived from T cells, B-cell-depleted T cells, or PBMCs.

The CDR3 covers 16 residues. Germline CDR1 is KGHSH and CDR2 is LQKENI. J gave up 3 bases and V 3 bases, and 10 bases lay outside the gene matches. Original processing notes: Nucleated cell counts were estimated from reference gene primer amplification. Libraries were prepared by immunoSEQ multiplex PCR; TCRdb keeps only in-frame clonotypes and omits some of them. V, J and clone size are those of that table, while D and trimming were read from the DNA. There are 230,000 or so clones in the sample; roughly 89% occur only once, and 4.6% lies in the top ten. The source is a woman in her 40s who had recovered from COVID-19. Material for sequencing was peripheral blood. The genes are TRBV18 and TRBJ2-7, with TRBD1 identical over 8 bases. CDR3 amino acids: CASSPRVSGQGYEQYF. For the CDR3, the DNA is TGTGCCAGCTCACCCCGGGTTAGCGGACAGGGCTACGAGCAGTACTTC.